What follows are 17 T cell receptor beta chains derived from one specimen sequenced in a study of cytomegalovirus exposure and HLA in healthy donors (dated by TCRdb to about 2017). To prepare the library, the immunoSEQ multiplex PCR assay was applied. A mixture of 60 forward primers for TCR Vbeta segments and 13 reverse primers for TCR Jbeta segments was used in the multiplex PCR. Held by TCRdb, this immuneACCESS table contains in-frame sequences only and omits some clones. Under half of the omission traces to an unresolved V gene where checked; the cause of the rest is unknown. The sample table records 200,000 to 250,000 clones; 80% to 85% of these occur just once. The top ten clonotypes cover roughly 0.66% of the sample. Specimen: PBMCs. These TCRs come from a boy aged 2 to 10 in good health and CMV-seronegative.

This clone has a single count. The rearrangement joins TRBV6-5 to TRBJ2-3; a possible D gene is TRBD2 (6 bases). V gave up 4 bases and J gave up 8 bases, with 13 bases separating them. CDR3 length equals 13 residues. CDR1 MNHEY and CDR2 SVGAGI come from the germline V gene. For the CDR3, the DNA is TGTGCCAGCAGTTCGGGCGTGGGGGGTACGCAGTATTTT. This gives the protein CASSSGVGGTQYF.

V usage is TRBV5-1 and J usage is TRBJ1-1, with 7 bases fitting TRBD1. This CDR3 is 15 amino acids long. V lost 0 bases, J lost 3 bases, and 5 bases stayed unmatched. Germline V lookup: CDR1 SGHRS, CDR2 YFSETQ. DNA of the CDR3: TGCGCCAGCAGCTTGGTTCCGCAGGGGGACACTGAAGCTTTCTTT. This sequence encodes CASSLVPQGDTEAFF.

The rearrangement joins TRBV2 to TRBJ1-1; no firm D call. Per the germline V gene, CDR1 is SNHLY and CDR2 is FYNNEI. With 6 bases removed from V and 3 bases from J, the gap between germline ends came to 2 bases. The CDR3 is 10 amino acids. DNA for the CDR3: TGTGCCAGCAGCTACACTGAAGCTTTCTTT. Its translation is CASSYTEAFF.

The genes are TRBV6-1 and TRBJ2-3; 8 bases map to TRBD2. The length of the CDR3 is 14 residues. Per the germline V gene, CDR1 is MNHNS and CDR2 is SASEGT. V gave up 4 bases and J gave up 2 bases; unmatched junction bases: 2. The CDR3 here is CASSASGPTDTQYF. The CDR3 DNA sequence: TGTGCCAGCAGTGCTAGCGGGCCCACAGATACGCAGTATTTT.

The V and J genes are TRBV10-3 and TRBJ1-4; no reliable D call. CDR1 and CDR2 (germline): ENHRY, SYGVKD. The V and J ends lost 8 bases and 0 bases respectively, with 19 bases between them. CDR3 size: 17 residues. The chain's CDR3 is CAISGGHSTSTNEKLFF. The CDR3 nucleotides are TGTGCCATCTCGGGAGGGCACAGCACTTCAACTAATGAAAAACTGTTTTTT.

Worth noting for this clone: The sample holds other DNA sequences that translate to the same CDR3. This chain uses TRBV9 with TRBJ1-5, with D perhaps TRBD1 (5 bases). V was trimmed by 3 bases and J by 1 base, leaving 8 bases between them. Germline assignment: CDR1 SGDLS and CDR2 YYNGEE. The CDR3 loop spans 14 amino acids. Here the CDR3 DNA reads TGTGCCAGCAGCGCGGACATCAGCAATCAGCCCCAGCATTTT. Its protein is CASSADISNQPQHF. The entire variable domain, with the rest obtained from reference TRBV9 and TRBJ1-5, is as follows: DSGVTQTPKHLITATGQRVTLRCSPRSGDLSVYWYQQSLDQGLQFLIQYYNGEERAKGNILERFSAQQFPDLHSELNLSSLELGDSALYFCASSADISNQPQHFGDGTRLSIL.

The genes are TRBV4-1 and TRBJ2-7; perhaps TRBD1 as D (5 bases). Germline CDR1 and CDR2: MGHRA and YSYEKL. The CDR3 is made up of 16 amino acids. Trimming took off 1 base at V and 6 bases at J, with 19 bases between the two ends. Here the CDR3 reads CASSQGPKGFFGEQYF. CDR3 bases: TGCGCCAGCAGCCAAGGGCCTAAGGGGTTTTTCGGCGAGCAGTACTTC.

The rearrangement joins TRBV18 to TRBJ1-2; no definite D call. Trimming removed 1 base from V and 5 bases from J, with 8 bases in between. CDR1 KGHSH and CDR2 LQKENI come from the germline V gene. This CDR3 comprises 13 residues. CDR3 loop: CASSPRAAYGYTF. DNA for the CDR3: TGTGCCAGCTCACCACGGGCAGCATATGGCTACACCTTC.

V usage is TRBV5-8 and J usage is TRBJ2-3; D is ambiguous. Trimming stripped 8 bases from V and 6 bases from J, with 7 bases between. Germline CDR1 reads SGHTS; CDR2 reads YDEGEE. The length of the CDR3 is 10 residues. CDR3 nucleotide sequence: TGTGCCAGATCCCGGGATACGCAGTATTTT. Translation: CARSRDTQYF.

The rearrangement links TRBV30 to TRBJ2-1; D might be TRBD2 (6 bases). The length of the CDR3 is 11 residues. The ends were cut back, 2 bases at V and 8 bases at J, with 7 bases in the middle. CDR1 and CDR2 (germline): GTSNPN, SVGIG (reference sequence). CDR3 in amino acids: CAWSSGDEQFF. In nucleotides, the CDR3 is TGTGCCTGGAGTTCGGGGGATGAGCAGTTCTTC.

The gene calls are TRBV19 and TRBJ2-5; maybe TRBD1 (6 bases). The J call may be incorrect, as the DNA end agrees better with TRBJ2-7. The CDR3 covers 14 residues. Looked up from germline, CDR1 is LNHDA and CDR2 is SQIVND (reference sequence). The CDR3 coding sequence is TGTGCCAGTAAGTCGGGACAAAAAAAGAACGAGCAGTACTTC. Protein sequence: CASKSGQKKNEQYF.

V gene TRBV7-2 combines with J gene TRBJ2-3; D call uncertain. Germline CDR1 reads SGHTA; CDR2 reads FQGNSA. The CDR3 extends over 15 amino acids. The germline V and J ends were trimmed by 5 bases and 0 bases, with 12 bases remaining between them. CDR3 region: CASSHGVTSTDTQYF. The DNA of the CDR3 is TGTGCCAGCAGCCACGGAGTGACTAGCACAGATACGCAGTATTTT.

The chain couples TRBV27 to TRBJ2-5; 14 positions match TRBD2. The CDR3 spans 17 residues. Germline V gene data show CDR1 as MNHEY and CDR2 as SMNVEV (reference sequence). The trim removed 1 base at V and 1 base at J, leaving 2 bases unmatched. The CDR3 region is CASSLYGLAGGQETQYF. The CDR3 DNA reads as TGTGCCAGCAGTTTATACGGACTAGCGGGGGGCCAAGAGACCCAGTACTTC.

The chain combines TRBV27 with TRBJ2-7; D possibly corresponds to TRBD2 (5 bases). V lost 4 bases and J 5 bases, leaving 21 bases between the germline ends. The CDR3 runs 16 residues. Germline loops: CDR1 MNHEY, CDR2 SMNVEV (reference sequence). The DNA for the CDR3 is TGTGCCAGCAGTTCCCACCTGTGGACTCCTCTAGACGAGCAGTACTTC. Amino acid sequence: CASSSHLWTPLDEQYF.

The chain has TRBV10-3 and TRBJ1-2; D is possibly TRBD1 (5 bases). The CDR3 is made up of 14 amino acids. Germline CDR1 is ENHRY and CDR2 is SYGVKD. V shed 2 bases and J shed 5 bases, with 12 bases lying between them. The chain's CDR3 is CAISETTGEYGYTF. CDR3 sequence (DNA): TGTGCCATCAGTGAGACTACAGGCGAATATGGCTACACCTTC.

The chain has TRBV5-4 and TRBJ1-2, with D perhaps TRBD1 (5 bases). This CDR3 has 14 residues. V shed 1 base and J shed 2 bases, with 9 bases lying between them. The germline CDR1 and CDR2 sequences are SGHNT and YYREEE (reference sequence). The CDR3 here is CASSLTGPNYGYTF. Written as DNA, the CDR3 is TGTGCCAGCAGCTTGACAGGCCCCAACTATGGCTACACCTTC.

The J gene is TRBJ2-1, the V gene TRBV30; 7 bases are shared with TRBD1. In germline, CDR1 is GTSNPN, CDR2 SVGIG (reference sequence). The ends lost 7 bases at V and 1 base at J; junction bases unmatched: 13. CDR3 length: 16 residues. CDR3 DNA sequence: TGTGCCTACATCCCAAGGGGGCCTACTTCCTACAATGAGCAGTTCTTC. Protein: CAYIPRGPTSYNEQFF.